This section outlines one T cell receptor (beta chain) sequence together with its context. TCRdb's table, derived via immunoSEQ multiplex PCR, lists solely in-frame clones and lacks some. This sample has some 15,000 clones, with approximately 91% found just once. The time point denotes: pre-treatment baseline. Samples come from before therapy and from week 3 after the first blockade cycle. Disease control meant complete response, partial response or stable disease at 12 weeks. Patients with prior systemic cancer treatment, concomitant immunosuppressants, or other active malignancies were excluded. The data were taken from a study of blood T cell dynamics during melanoma immunotherapy. On the study more broadly: Patients with metastatic melanoma got pembrolizumab or nivolumab-ipilimumab as first-line care.

The V segment lost 3 bases and the J segment 4 bases; nucleotides outside the gene matches: 10. The CDR3 is 17 residues long. Per the germline V gene, CDR1 is SEHNR and CDR2 is FQNEAQ (reference sequence). The input for sequencing was blood, taken from a patient treated with checkpoint blockade. This chain connects TRBV7-9 to TRBJ1-4, with 8 bases matching TRBD1. The origin of this receptor is a human donor with melanoma. CDR3 DNA: TGTGCCAGCAGCTTTGACCAGGGGGCCGTTGGTAATGAAAAACTGTTTTTT. Translation gives CASSFDQGAVGNEKLFF.